This TCR beta chain was found in a study of blood T cells in healthy people across ages (dated by TCRdb to between 2015 and 2016). The study in broad terms: In model experiments, roughly one uniquely barcoded TCR beta cDNA molecule per two T cells was captured by template switching. The donors were divided into four age groups: young (average around 16 years), middle-aged (about 39), aged (about 61) and long-lived (nearly 85). Using the same blood draw, the study looked at two additional independent replicas of 1 million unique cDNA reads for two donors, one aged 18 to 30 and the other aged 80 or older. Age-related changes in TCR beta repertoire diversity were measured in the study by deep sequencing normalized with unique cDNA molecular identifiers. To avoid experimental bias, donors of different ages were distributed randomly across sequencing lanes.

Many counts were recorded for this clonotype. It has no known antigen specificity. Base quality data are lacking; no much larger clone is found one base away. The CDR3 runs 16 residues from the cysteine to the phenylalanine. Just the 48-base CDR3 DNA is kept, in frame starting at base 1. The germline V gene specifies SGHDN as CDR1 and FVKESK as CDR2. The germline V and J ends show losses of 3 bases and 2 bases respectively, and no gene match explains 9 bases of the junction. The donors were some 39 Caucasian individuals from Russia, aged roughly 6 to 90 years, who were systemically healthy. Around 9.7 milliliters of peripheral blood were collected from each donor into EDTA-treated Vacutainer tubes. Ficoll-Paque density-gradient centrifugation was used to isolate PBMCs, with at least 6.5 million per sample. Total RNA was extracted from PBMCs with Trizol reagent, with at least 5.5 micrograms obtained per sample. The percentages of naive CD45RAhigh/CD27high T cells were determined by flow cytometry on a PBMC aliquot from every donor.

Receptor amplification or capture employed 5' RACE. The run used an Illumina HiSeq 2500. The second PCR ran for roughly 6 to 11 cycles and used a J-beta primer mix along with a sample-barcoded 5' primer. A template-switch 5' adaptor carrying 12 random nucleotides introduced a unique molecular identifier onto each TCR beta cDNA molecule. Each sample yielded at least 2.5 million CDR3-containing paired-end reads. First-strand cDNA was synthesized from all RNA with the Mint cDNA synthesis kit, primed by a TRBC-specific oligonucleotide. All cDNA was treated with uracil-DNA glycosylase and then went through a first 18-cycle PCR with the universal primers M1SS and BC2_uni_R. Concerning the study's data processing: For normalization, 1 million high-quality reads were randomly selected from each sample, with every read carrying a distinct molecular identifier. Reads sharing molecular identifiers were discarded rather than binned into consensus sequences. CDR3 identification, clonotype clustering and error correction used MiTCR with a Q25 quality threshold and the strictest error-elimination algorithm. A nonparametric unseen species model with Euler transformation was used to estimate a lower bound on total TCR beta diversity. TCRdb ran its own pipeline on the public reads, namely fastp trimming at Q25 and MiXCR clone calling, and kept in-frame beta chains. One record per CDR3 amino acid sequence lists the most common genes and DNA. TCRdb's processing, not the authors', yielded these V and J calls. The sample has under 2 million distinct CDR3 sequences on record, 30% to 40% of them singletons. The ten biggest clones cover 10% to 12% of the sample.

The investigation overall reported the following: Estimates of total diversity from one million sequenced T cells were regarded as lower bounds and underestimates. Conclusive comparison of naive and antigen-experienced compartments was prevented by the profiling of bulk unsorted PBMCs. There was a strong correlation between observed TCR beta diversity and the percentage of naive T cells measured by flow cytometry. Observed TCR beta diversity per million T cells fell roughly linearly with age, and a significant reduction was already apparent by age about 43. Because the CMV infection status of the donors was unknown, age-related changes in expanded clonotypes may potentially have been confounded. Compared with the aged group, more naive CD4+ T cells, fewer expanded clones and increased TCR diversity were shown by the long-lived group, suggesting age selection.

The rearranged chain carries TRBV14 and TRBJ2-5, with 7 junctional bases fitting TRBD1. Sample: blood. The receptor comes from a woman between 25 and 40 years old in good health. Read as DNA, the sequence is TGTGCCAGCAGCCAGCCGGGACAGACGATACAAGAGACCCAGTACTTC. This codes for CASSQPGQTIQETQYF. Here the CDR3 is joined to the reference TRBV14 and TRBJ2-5 genes, and the full variable domain is: EAGVTQFPSHSVIEKGQTVTLRCDPISGHDNLYWYRRVMGKEIKFLLHFVKESKQDESGMPNNRFLAERTGGTYSTLKVQPAELEDSGVYFCASSQPGQTIQETQYFGPGTRLLVL.